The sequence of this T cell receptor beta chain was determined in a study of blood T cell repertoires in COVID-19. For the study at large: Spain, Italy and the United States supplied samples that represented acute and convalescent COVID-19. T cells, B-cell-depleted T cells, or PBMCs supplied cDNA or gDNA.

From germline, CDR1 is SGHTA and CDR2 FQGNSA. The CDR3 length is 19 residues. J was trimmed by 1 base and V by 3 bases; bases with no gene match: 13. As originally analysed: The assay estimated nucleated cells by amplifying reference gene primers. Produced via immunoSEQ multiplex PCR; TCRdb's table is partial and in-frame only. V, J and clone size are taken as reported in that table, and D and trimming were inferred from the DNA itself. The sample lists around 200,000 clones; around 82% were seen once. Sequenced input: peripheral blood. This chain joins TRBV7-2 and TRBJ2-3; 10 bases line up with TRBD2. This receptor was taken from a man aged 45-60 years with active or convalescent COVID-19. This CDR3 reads CASSLAMRGLAGGTDTQYF. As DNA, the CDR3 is TGTGCCAGCAGCTTGGCGATGAGAGGTCTAGCGGGGGGCACAGATACGCAGTATTTT.